The rows below give T cell receptor beta chains drawn from one sample of a study of graft-versus-host responses after intestinal transplantation. Their antigens remain unidentified. Assay used: immunoSEQ multiplex PCR; TCRdb lists only in-frame clones, some missing. The data contain 84,000 or so clones, approximately 95% of them singletons. Sample: unstimulated CD8+ T cells sorted from spleen or lymph node cells, taken before transplant. The receptors were sampled from a human donor who was the organ donor for an intestinal transplant. CDR3s include the opening cysteine and the closing phenylalanine or tryptophan. D genes are given only for firm matches.

J gene: TRBJ2-7; V gene: TRBV27; D gene: TRBD1; CDR3 protein: CASSLGTGYEQYF
J gene: TRBJ2-1; V gene: TRBV9; D gene: -; CDR3 protein: CASSVAPAGQSYNEQFF
J gene: TRBJ2-7; V gene: TRBV9; D gene: -; CDR3 protein: CASSPLGDMSEYGYEQYF
J gene: TRBJ2-7; V gene: TRBV13; D gene: TRBD1; CDR3 protein: CASSRDREGSYEQYF
J gene: TRBJ2-6; V gene: TRBV18; D gene: -; CDR3 protein: CASSPGPRANVLTF
J gene: TRBJ2-4; V gene: TRBV7-9; D gene: -; CDR3 protein: CASSLVGGDGKQYF
J gene: TRBJ1-1; V gene: TRBV7-9; D gene: -; CDR3 protein: CASSWEAMNTEAFF
J gene: TRBJ2-1; V gene: TRBV7-8; D gene: -; CDR3 protein: CAVGWRDTYNEQFF
J gene: TRBJ2-2; V gene: TRBV4-3; D gene: TRBD2; CDR3 protein: CASSWGGGGTGELFF
J gene: -; V gene: TRBV5-1; D gene: TRBD2; CDR3 protein: CASSVTGTSRHEQYF
J gene: TRBJ2-2; V gene: TRBV4-3; D gene: TRBD2; CDR3 protein: CASSHSSGAGKLFF
J gene: TRBJ1-2; V gene: TRBV28; D gene: -; CDR3 protein: CASRFTGGYGYTF
J gene: TRBJ2-2; V gene: TRBV5-6; D gene: -; CDR3 protein: CASSQKNTGELFF
J gene: TRBJ2-3; V gene: TRBV29-1; D gene: -; CDR3 protein: CSGVPGLLTDTQYF
J gene: TRBJ2-3; V gene: TRBV13; D gene: -; CDR3 protein: CASSTIDTQYF
J gene: TRBJ2-1; V gene: TRBV27; D gene: -; CDR3 protein: CASSSSAADEQFF
J gene: TRBJ2-2; V gene: TRBV15; D gene: -; CDR3 protein: CATSRDPTSNTGELFF
J gene: TRBJ1-5; V gene: TRBV7-9; D gene: TRBD1; CDR3 protein: CASSTDREGHQPQHF
J gene: TRBJ1-5; V gene: TRBV12-5; D gene: TRBD1; CDR3 protein: CASGLGNRGQPQHF
J gene: TRBJ2-1; V gene: TRBV6-1; D gene: TRBD1; CDR3 protein: CASSPTGALYNEQFF
J gene: TRBJ2-2; V gene: TRBV4-1; D gene: TRBD1; CDR3 protein: CASSQAPGQGAGGELFF
J gene: TRBJ2-7; V gene: TRBV13; D gene: TRBD2; CDR3 protein: CASSPQKLALEQYF
J gene: TRBJ2-7; V gene: TRBV6-5; D gene: TRBD1; CDR3 protein: CASSYSQGASHEQYF
J gene: TRBJ2-7; V gene: TRBV7-9; D gene: TRBD1; CDR3 protein: CASSTSRDRLYEQYF
J gene: TRBJ1-3; V gene: TRBV9; D gene: -; CDR3 protein: CASSPRSGGPYTYSGNTIYF
J gene: TRBJ1-4; V gene: TRBV9; D gene: -; CDR3 protein: CASSVSWEWEGNEKLFF
J gene: TRBJ2-7; V gene: TRBV4-3; D gene: -; CDR3 protein: CASSQERAREGTYEQYF
J gene: TRBJ2-7; V gene: TRBV18; D gene: -; CDR3 protein: CASSPGFYEQYF
J gene: TRBJ2-7; V gene: TRBV5-8; D gene: -; CDR3 protein: CATLTLGYEQYF
J gene: TRBJ2-7; V gene: TRBV7-9; D gene: TRBD2; CDR3 protein: CASSLASGRIYEQYF
J gene: TRBJ2-5; V gene: TRBV19; D gene: TRBD2; CDR3 protein: CASSNGLADF